This TCR beta chain originates from a study of T cells in Graves' hyperthyroidism and ophthalmopathy (dated by TCRdb to about 2019). Regarding the complete study: Peripheral blood was sampled at the time of initial diagnosis, prior to any treatment. An independent validation cohort of 18 to 20 hyperthyroidism patients and 17 patients who later progressed to ophthalmopathy tested prospective prediction of ophthalmopathy. The paper reports TCR Vbeta CDR3 sequencing of about 140 peripheral blood samples: around 45 ophthalmopathy, fewer than 85 hyperthyroidism and around 17 progressor patients. After sampling, hyperthyroidism patients received methimazole starting at 30 mg daily, and ophthalmopathy patients received high-dose intravenous methylprednisolone. In about 6 Graves' hyperthyroidism patients, the study also compared T-cell repertoires from thyroid tissue with T-cell repertoires from blood. A discovery cohort of about a hundred patients, 43 with Graves' ophthalmopathy and fewer than 65 with stable Graves' hyperthyroidism, was used to find distinguishing TCR V-J signatures. The approximately 95 discovery patients were divided at random into training and test sets in a 7:3 ratio.

The CDR3 contains 13 residues, cysteine and phenylalanine counted. Of all the DNA, just the CDR3 is kept, 39 bases in frame from base 1. The germline V gene supplies CDR1 SNHLY and CDR2 FYNNEI. Paper-wide results and their limitations: Ophthalmopathy was separated from stable hyperthyroidism by a 13 V-J signature model, with 85% to 90% sensitivity and roughly 81% specificity obtained in cross-validation and 80%/75% obtained in testing. No statistical method was used to set the sample size in advance, and investigators knew the group allocation. Most expanded thyroid clonotypes (frequency above 0.001) were also found in blood, which suggests that blood repertoires may mirror thyroid immune responses. In validation, the model predicted progression to ophthalmopathy with approximately 70% sensitivity and around 72% specificity, a median of around six months before onset.

Amplification of TCR beta CDR3 regions was carried out from RNA transcripts. The TCR CDR3 was subjected to a first round of RT-PCR using the HTBI primer set and the Qiagen OneStep RT-PCR kit. Libraries were constructed in a second round of multiplex PCR, after which size selection and purification were carried out. Sequencing of the libraries was done on an Illumina HiSeq2000 using paired-end 100 bp reads. Concerning the study's data processing: SOAPnuke was used to process the raw data, removing reads that contained adapters or uncalled bases, had a mean Phred below 15, or lacked an exact match to the constant primer or identifier. High-quality paired reads were merged with COPE v1.2.5, and unique nucleotide sequences were defined as clonotypes. MiTCR v1.1 was used to align the clonotypes against IMGT TRBV, TRBD and TRBJ reference segments. The analysis was restricted to V-J combinations with a frequency above 0.0001, which together covered roughly 99% of the repertoires. The TCS score was defined as the ratio of F50 (clonal expansion) to E x V (chaos), calculated using BLOSUM62-based TCRdist between CDR3 peptides within each V-J. Welch's t-statistics and random forest reduced roughly 530 V-J features to 13, which were used in a naive Bayes classifier (R e1071). TCRdb reprocessed the public reads (quality trimming at Q25 with fastp, clone calling with MiXCR) and kept in-frame beta chains. Entries that share a CDR3 protein sequence are merged under the most common genes and DNA. V and J calls and clone size were set by TCRdb, not the authors. Recorded for this sample are under 800,000 distinct CDR3 sequences; 14% of them occurred a single time. The ten largest clones take up more than 8.5% of the sample.

A patient counted as having stable Graves' hyperthyroidism if no progression to ophthalmopathy occurred over 18 months of follow-up. The hyperthyroidism patients were between 18 and 65 years old and newly diagnosed, with a disease duration of less than 2 months. Any patient with an uncontrolled infection, another autoimmune disease, pregnancy or lactation was excluded. Diagnoses relied on clinical symptoms, serum thyroxine and TRAb, thyroid ultrasound and orbital computed tomography. PBMCs were isolated from about 10 ml of fresh peripheral blood by Ficoll-Paque density gradient centrifugation. Total RNA was extracted with Trizol reagent, and quality was checked on an Agilent 2100 Bioanalyzer. On this clonotype itself: Its target antigen remains unknown. One base away there is no much larger clone; base qualities are not given.

This sequence originates from a woman aged 18-30 years with Graves' hyperthyroidism. The V and J genes are TRBV2 and TRBJ1-6; a weak D assignment points to TRBD1 (6 bases agree). What was sequenced was blood. The CDR3 reads CAATTGYNSPLHF. The DNA sequence follows: TGTGCAGCAACGACAGGCTATAATTCACCCCTCCACTTT.